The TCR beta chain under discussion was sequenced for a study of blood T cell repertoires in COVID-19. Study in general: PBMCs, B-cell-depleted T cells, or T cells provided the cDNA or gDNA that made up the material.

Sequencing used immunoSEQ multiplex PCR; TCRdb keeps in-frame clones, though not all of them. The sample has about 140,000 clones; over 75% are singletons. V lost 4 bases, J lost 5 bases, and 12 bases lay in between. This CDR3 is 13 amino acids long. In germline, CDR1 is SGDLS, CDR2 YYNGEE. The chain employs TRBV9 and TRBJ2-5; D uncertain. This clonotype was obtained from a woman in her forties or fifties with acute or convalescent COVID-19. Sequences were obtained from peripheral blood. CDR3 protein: CASSPNYLETQYF. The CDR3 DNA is TGTGCCAGCAGCCCGAACTACTTGGAGACCCAGTACTTC. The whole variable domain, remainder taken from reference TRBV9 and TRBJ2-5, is DSGVTQTPKHLITATGQRVTLRCSPRSGDLSVYWYQQSLDQGLQFLIQYYNGEERAKGNILERFSAQQFPDLHSELNLSSLELGDSALYFCASSPNYLETQYFGPGTRLLVL.